This TCR beta chain appears in the sequencing data of a study of regulatory and conventional T cells in RAG deficiency. Overall study findings and caveats: Other subsets showed approximately 9.6-fold reductions, but Treg unique TCR beta sequences fell 80 to 100-fold in these patients. Shorter CDR3s in all patient subsets; >75% Treg-Tconv overlap in Omenn.

Genomic DNA came from blood conventional CD4+ T cells gated CD25-low CD127-high. With regard to this clone: Its antigen is undetermined.

The CDR3 totals 14 residues. Trimming took off 7 bases at V and 1 base at J, with 11 bases between the two ends. Per the germline V gene, CDR1 is MNHNY and CDR2 is SVGAGI (reference sequence). Sequencing was performed with immunoSEQ multiplex PCR; in TCRdb, only in-frame clones are kept and a portion is missing. The sample yields roughly 45,000 clones, more than 80% seen once. These data were also filed under a second study, of regulatory T cells. From that paper: Primers: 52 TRBV forward and 13 TRBJ reverse.

This sequence was found in a human donor in good health. Material for sequencing was CD4+ effector T cells sorted from blood. The rearrangement joins TRBV6-6 to TRBJ1-3, with no clear D. The CDR3 loop is CASTLVGSGNTIYF. The DNA of the CDR3 is TGTGCCAGCACCCTAGTAGGGTCTGGAAACACCATATATTTT.